This TCR beta chain was sequenced in a study of Graves' ophthalmopathy and Graves' hyperthyroidism. Study-level results: Distinction of ophthalmopathy from stable hyperthyroidism by a 13-signature model reached approximately 88% sensitivity and more than 65% specificity. Blood also harbored most expanded thyroid clonotypes above 0.001 frequency. At just over 70% sensitivity and approximately 72% specificity, the model predicted progression of the ophthalmopathy.

The CDR3 is 14 amino acids. The V end was cut by 5 bases, the J end by 4 bases, with 15 bases between. Germline V gene sequence: CDR1 MNHEY, CDR2 SMNVEV (reference sequence). Eligible hyperthyroidism cases comprised new diagnoses of under 2 months' duration in individuals aged 18 to 65. RNA transcripts were the template, and TCR beta CDR3 regions were amplified from them. RT-PCR with HTBI primers came first, then second-round multiplex PCR. TCRdb used MiXCR to reprocess the multiplex PCR reads, holding one entry per CDR3 protein. This table holds 500,000 to 700,000 distinct CDR3 sequences, about 35% found once. In its sample, this clonotype was seen many times. The antigen remains undetermined.

V usage is TRBV27 and J usage is TRBJ2-7, with D possibly TRBD2 on 6 matching bases. The clonotype originates from an adult man with Graves' hyperthyroidism. Sequencing was carried out using peripheral blood or thyroid tissue (not recorded which). DNA of the CDR3: TGTGCCAGCAGTGCCTTCGTGGGAGGATACGAGCAGTACTTC. Its protein product is CASSAFVGGYEQYF.